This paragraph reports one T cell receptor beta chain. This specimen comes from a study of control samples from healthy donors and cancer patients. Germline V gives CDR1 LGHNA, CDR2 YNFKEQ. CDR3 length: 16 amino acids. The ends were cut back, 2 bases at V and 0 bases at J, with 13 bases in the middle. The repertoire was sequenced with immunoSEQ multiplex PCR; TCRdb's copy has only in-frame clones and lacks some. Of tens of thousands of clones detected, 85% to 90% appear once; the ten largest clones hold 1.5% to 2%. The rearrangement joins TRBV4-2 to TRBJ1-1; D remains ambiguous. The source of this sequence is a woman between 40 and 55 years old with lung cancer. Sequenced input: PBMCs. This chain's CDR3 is CASSQPGGRMNTEAFF. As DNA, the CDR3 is TGTGCCAGCAGCCAACCCGGCGGGCGGATGAACACTGAAGCTTTCTTT.